What follows are 9 T cell receptor beta chains derived from one specimen sequenced in a study of blood T cell repertoires in COVID-19. The protocol was immunoSEQ multiplex PCR, while the TCRdb copy is restricted to in-frame clones and leaves out a portion. The top ten hold 1.7% of the sample, which has under 300,000 clones, around 90% seen once. Sequencing input: PBMCs or T cells enriched from blood (not recorded which). These receptors were taken from a middle-aged woman who had recovered from COVID-19.

This chain links TRBV4-2 with TRBJ1-2, with 7 bases aligning to TRBD1. The germline gives CDR1 LGHNA, CDR2 YNFKEQ. The ends lost 0 bases at V and 4 bases at J; junction bases unmatched: 8. This CDR3 is built from 16 residues. The CDR3 is CASSQDTGANFYGYTF. CDR3 coding DNA: TGTGCCAGCAGCCAAGACACAGGGGCGAACTTCTATGGCTACACCTTC.

The V call is TRBV19, the J call TRBJ2-1; TRBD2 matches 11 bases. V dropped 1 base and J dropped 9; count of bases not matched to a gene: 5. Germline V gives CDR1 LNHDA, CDR2 SQIVND (reference sequence). This CDR3 comprises 15 residues. CDR3 in amino acids: CASSIVLAGGREQFF. The CDR3 DNA is TGTGCCAGTAGTATAGTTCTAGCGGGGGGCCGTGAGCAGTTCTTC.

The V call is TRBV3-1 (or the pseudogene TRBV3-2), the J call TRBJ1-1; D gene ambiguous. Trimming took off 0 bases at V and 3 bases at J, with 11 bases between the two ends. The germline V gene encodes CDR1 LGHDT and CDR2 YNNKEL (reference sequence). This CDR3 is 15 amino acids long. CDR3 in amino acids: CASSQDSALDTEAFF. In DNA, the CDR3 is TGTGCCAGCAGCCAAGACTCCGCGCTCGACACTGAAGCTTTCTTT.

The J gene is TRBJ2-2, the V gene TRBV19; 10 bases are a match to TRBD2. CDR1 LNHDA and CDR2 SQIVND come from the germline V gene (reference sequence). V trimming: 2 bases; J trimming: 7 bases; junction bases outside the gene matches: 7. The CDR3 is made up of 16 amino acids. In DNA form, the CDR3 reads TGTGCCAGTAGTATATTTAGCGGGGGGATCGGCGGGGAGCTGTTTTTT. This gives the protein CASSIFSGGIGGELFF.

The chain combines TRBV5-1 with TRBJ2-1; D is ambiguous. V was shortened by 4 bases and J by 5 bases, with 10 bases between the two germline ends. The CDR3 loop spans 13 amino acids. Germline CDR1 is SGHRS and CDR2 is YFSETQ. The CDR3 nucleotides read TGCGCCAGCAGCAGTTCAGGTAACAATGAGCAGTTCTTC. Protein sequence: CASSSSGNNEQFF.

The chain uses TRBV27 and TRBJ1-2; no clear D gene. Trimming removed 6 bases at V and 2 bases at J, with 13 bases between. Per the germline V gene, CDR1 is MNHEY and CDR2 is SMNVEV (reference sequence). CDR3 length equals 14 residues. DNA for the CDR3: TGTGCCAGCAGGGGCGTTGGGGAGAACTATGGCTACACCTTC. It yields the protein CASRGVGENYGYTF.

The chain is built from TRBV29-1 and TRBJ1-1; D gene ambiguous. This CDR3 comprises 13 residues. Germline CDR1 SQVTM, CDR2 ANQGSEA. Trimming shortened V by 3 bases and J by 4 bases, and 12 bases separated the two germline ends. For the CDR3, the DNA is TGCAGCGTTGACGGGATGAGTGGCACTGAAGCTTTCTTT. Translation: CSVDGMSGTEAFF.

The gene calls are TRBV6-5 and TRBJ1-1; possibly TRBD1 for D (5 bases). V dropped 8 bases and J dropped 4 bases, with 17 bases sitting between them. Germline assignment: CDR1 MNHEY and CDR2 SVGAGI. The CDR3 contains 14 residues. The CDR3 is CASGRRGSITEAFF. DNA for the CDR3: TGTGCCAGCGGAAGGCGGGGGTCGATCACTGAAGCTTTCTTT.

The chain carries TRBV6-2 or TRBV6-3 and TRBJ2-5; D is ambiguous. Trimming took 10 bases from V and 4 from J, leaving 13 bases between them. The CDR3 extends over 12 amino acids. Germline CDR1 is MNHEY and CDR2 is SVGEGT. CDR3 bases: TGTGCCACCAACCCGAGAGGAGAGACCCAGTACTTC. This encodes CATNPRGETQYF.